The 16 T cell receptor beta chains presented below share a single source sample, sequenced in a study of tumor-infiltrating lymphocytes in primary liver carcinoma. Priming with a constant-region primer yielded TCR beta cDNA from roughly 0.45 ug total RNA. Slightly modified ARM-PCR with three nested multiplex PCR rounds yielded TCR beta libraries. TRBV1-TRBV30 forward and Cbeta reverse primers drove the first two roughly 10-cycle rounds. TCRdb re-derived calls from the multiplex PCR reads in MiXCR, one entry per CDR3 protein. Here the sample spans roughly 100,000 distinct CDR3 sequences, 55% to 75% being singletons. Scientists recovered RNA and DNA together from approximately 20-30 mg of unsorted bulk tissue. Sequenced input: liver tumor tissue from sampling region 5. Subset defined: tumor region T5, tumor centre. The receptor source for this set is a woman in her sixties or seventies with primary liver carcinoma and hepatitis B virus infection.

Notes on this clonotype: The CDR3 ends on some other residue instead of the conserved phenylalanine or tryptophan, so this is likely a read error. The chain uses TRBV6-1 and TRBJ2-4, with TRBD2 matching 7 bases. The germline gives CDR1 MNHNS, CDR2 SASEGT. This CDR3 is built from 15 residues. The chain's CDR3 is CASSEVGGSLNIQYL. Written as DNA, the CDR3 is TGTGCCAGCAGTGAAGTCGGCGGGAGCTTGAACATCCAGTACTTA.

Notes on this clonotype: Germline is not matched at one junction end, which may reflect a read error. The chain joins TRBV11-2 to TRBJ2-3; 7 nucleotides align to TRBD2. CDR1 and CDR2 from the germline V gene are SGHAT and FQNNGV. CDR3 length: 16 residues. CDR3 in DNA: TGTACCAGCAGCTTAGTTTCTAGCGGAATCACTGATACGCAGTATTTT. Its protein is CTSSLVSSGITDTQYF.

Of note for this clonotype: One end of the junction is discordant with germline, which a read error may explain. This chain uses TRBV10-2 with TRBJ1-5; D is undetermined. The CDR3 totals 14 residues. Germline loops: CDR1 WSHSY, CDR2 SAAADI. The CDR3 DNA is TGCACCAGCAGTGAGTCATCTAGCGATCAGCCCCATCATTTT. Translated, it gives CTSSESSSDQPHHF.

By proportion, this clonotype is medium-sized. J is TRBJ2-5 and V is TRBV12-3 or TRBV12-4; TRBD2 aligns across 13 bases. The CDR3 runs 16 residues. Trimming cost V 4 bases and J 5 bases; bases outside gene matches: 7. CDR3 sequence: CASSSTSGRAGETQYF. DNA for the CDR3: TGTGCCAGCAGTTCCACTAGCGGGAGGGCCGGGGAGACCCAGTACTTC.

As for this clonotype: The junction departs from the called germline gene at one end, perhaps through a read error. The gene calls are TRBV28 and TRBJ2-5; no clear D. The CDR3 loop spans 13 amino acids. Per germline, CDR1 MDHEN and CDR2 SYDVKM. The CDR3 sequence is CANSPTAKETQYF. The DNA of the CDR3 is TGTGCCAACAGCCCTACGGCCAAAGAGACCCAGTACTTT.

J is TRBJ2-7 and V is TRBV11-2; 9 nucleotides align to TRBD2. Germline values: CDR1 SGHAT, CDR2 FQNNGV. The CDR3 runs to 17 residues. The CDR3 DNA sequence: TGTACCAGCAGTTTAACTAGCGGGTATAAAAGCTCCTACGAGCAGTACGTC. It translates to CTSSLTSGYKSSYEQYV.

Remarks on this clonotype: A much bigger clone sits one base away, suggesting this may be a read error. The chain links TRBV5-5 to TRBJ2-3; perhaps TRBD2 as D (5 bases). The CDR3 loop spans 15 amino acids. V gave up 0 bases and J gave up 4 bases, with 12 bases separating them. Germline V CDR1 and CDR2: SGHKS, YYEKEE (reference sequence). CDR3 in DNA: TGTGCCAGCAGCTTGGTGGTGATTAGCGCAGATACGCAGTATTTT. Translating gives CASSLVVISADTQYF.

As concerns this clonotype: Its ends do not fully match the called genes, so a read error is possible. This chain connects TRBV12-3 or TRBV12-4 to TRBJ1-3; 10 nucleotides agree with TRBD1. This CDR3 has 15 residues. The CDR3 loop is CVSSLGQGDGNTIYF. The CDR3 nucleotides are TGTGTCAGCAGTTTAGGACAGGGGGATGGAAACACCATATATTTT.

On this clonotype: A read error may account for a junction end that differs from germline. This sequence joins TRBV11-2 and TRBJ1-2; possible D gene TRBD1, 6 bases. The CDR3 extends over 15 amino acids. The germline CDR1 and CDR2 sequences are SGHAT and FQNNGV. The CDR3: CASSLTIQGGGGYIF. Here the CDR3 DNA reads TGTGCCAGCAGCTTAACAATACAGGGAGGTGGCGGCTACATCTTC.

About this clonotype: Just one base apart from a much larger clone, this may be a read error. Given the absence of the conserved phenylalanine or tryptophan at the CDR3 end, a read error is likely. The chain links TRBV5-4 to TRBJ2-1; D is unresolved. Germline CDR1 SGHNT, CDR2 YYREEE (reference sequence). The CDR3 contains 13 residues. Trimming took off 1 base at V and 5 bases at J, with 7 bases between the two ends. Here the CDR3 DNA reads TGTGCCAGCAGCTTGACCCGGGACAATGAGCAGTTCTCC. Its protein is CASSLTRDNEQFS.

In regard to this clonotype: The CDR3 does not close with the conserved phenylalanine or tryptophan, likely indicating a read error. The rearrangement links TRBV11-2 to TRBJ1-4; D is ambiguous. The CDR3 loop spans 15 amino acids. Between the trimmed V and J ends, which lost 3 bases and 8 bases, there was a span of 16 bases. The germline V gene has CDR1 SGHAT and CDR2 FQNNGV. The CDR3 DNA sequence: TGTGCCAGCAGCTTCCGTGGTTTGGGTGGGGAAAAACTGTTTTAT. Amino acid sequence: CASSFRGLGGEKLFY.

This clonotype was seen many times. This chain joins TRBV5-6 and TRBJ1-6; 7 bases agree with TRBD1. V shed 3 bases and J 9 bases; nucleotides not matched to a gene: 6. The V gene's germline CDR1 is SGHDT and CDR2 YYEEEE. The CDR3 is 14 residues long. The CDR3 here is CASSWGTEVSPLHF. In DNA, the CDR3 is TGTGCCAGCAGCTGGGGGACAGAGGTTTCACCCCTCCACTTT.

Concerning this clonotype: The junction differs from germline at one of its ends, possibly a read error. The chain is built from TRBV29-1 and TRBJ2-5, with D perhaps being TRBD1 or TRBD2 (5 bases each). Germline V gene data show CDR1 as SQVTM and CDR2 as ANQGSEA. The CDR3 extends over 12 amino acids. The CDR3: CAYRRSQEIQYF. CDR3 sequence (DNA): TGCGCCTACAGGAGGTCCCAAGAGATCCAGTACTTC.

This clonotype was detected ten times or more. The chain recombines TRBV7-8 with TRBJ2-5, with D possibly TRBD1 on 6 matching bases. Germline-derived CDR1 and CDR2 are SGHVS and FQNEAQ. V lost 5 bases, J lost 0 bases, and 13 bases lay in between. The CDR3 contains 15 residues. CDR3 sequence (DNA): TGTGCCAGCAGCACAGAACAGGGCAACCAAGAGACCCAGTACTTC. The encoded protein is CASSTEQGNQETQYF.

As concerns this clonotype: The junction departs from germline at one end; a sequencing error may be responsible. The gene calls are TRBV5-1 and TRBJ1-1; no clear D. Per germline, CDR1 SGHRS and CDR2 YFSETQ. CDR3 length: 18 amino acids. CDR3 protein: CASSLGGGDGGDNTEAFF. As DNA, the CDR3 is TGCGCCAGCAGCTTGGGAGGAGGAGACGGTGGGGATAACACTGAGGCTTTCTTT.

Comment on this clonotype: A single base separates this from a much larger clone, so it may be a read error. The J gene is TRBJ1-2, the V gene TRBV7-8, with D hard to call. Germline CDR1 SGHVS, CDR2 FQNEAQ. CDR3 length: 13 amino acids. V shed 3 bases and J shed 2 bases, with 7 bases lying between them. CDR3 sequence (DNA): TGTGCCAGCAGCTTTCCCGGGAACTATGGCTACACCTTC. Residues: CASSFPGNYGYTF.